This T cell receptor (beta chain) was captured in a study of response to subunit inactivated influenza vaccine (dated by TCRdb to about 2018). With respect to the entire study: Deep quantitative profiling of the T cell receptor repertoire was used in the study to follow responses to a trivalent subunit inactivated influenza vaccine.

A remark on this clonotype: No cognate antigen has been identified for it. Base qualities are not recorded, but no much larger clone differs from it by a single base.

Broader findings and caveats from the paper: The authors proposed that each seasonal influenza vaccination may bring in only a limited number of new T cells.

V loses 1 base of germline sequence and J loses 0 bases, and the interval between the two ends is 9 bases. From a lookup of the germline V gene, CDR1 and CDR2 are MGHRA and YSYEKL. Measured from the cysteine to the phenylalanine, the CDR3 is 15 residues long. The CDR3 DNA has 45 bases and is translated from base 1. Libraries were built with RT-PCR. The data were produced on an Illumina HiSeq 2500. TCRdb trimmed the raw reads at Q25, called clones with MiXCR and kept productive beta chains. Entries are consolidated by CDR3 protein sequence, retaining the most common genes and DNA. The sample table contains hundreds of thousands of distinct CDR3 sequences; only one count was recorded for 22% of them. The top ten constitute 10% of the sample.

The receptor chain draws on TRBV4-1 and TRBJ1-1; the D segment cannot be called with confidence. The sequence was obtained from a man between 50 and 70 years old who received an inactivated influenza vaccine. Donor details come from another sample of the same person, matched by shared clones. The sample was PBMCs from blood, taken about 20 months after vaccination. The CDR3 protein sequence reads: CASSQASRMNTEAFF. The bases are TGCGCCAGCAGCCAAGCCTCCCGGATGAACACTGAAGCTTTCTTT.